The 14 T cell receptor beta chains reported below all come from one sample, sequenced in a study of Graves' ophthalmopathy and Graves' hyperthyroidism. Investigators amplified TCR beta CDR3 regions from RNA transcripts. RT-PCR in the first round used HTBI primers; a second-round multiplex PCR followed. Using its own MiXCR run on the multiplex PCR reads, TCRdb lists one record per CDR3 protein. This sample has 300,000 to 450,000 distinct CDR3 sequences, with roughly a sixth found just once. The sample comprised peripheral blood. These receptors came from an adult woman with stable Graves' hyperthyroidism.

This chain uses TRBV28 with TRBJ2-2; 8 bases map to TRBD2. CDR1 and CDR2 from the germline V gene are MDHEN and SYDVKM. The CDR3 contains 15 residues. J lost 0 bases, V lost 8 bases, and 5 bases had no gene match. The CDR3 sequence is CASQRESANTGELFF. CDR3 bases: TGTGCCAGCCAGCGGGAGTCGGCGAACACCGGGGAGCTGTTTTTT.

This clonotype was counted at least ten times. This sequence joins TRBV12-5 and TRBJ2-7; TRBD1 agrees at 11 bases. Germline loops: CDR1 LGHNT, CDR2 FRNRAP. With V trimmed by 4 bases and J by 3 bases, 2 bases remained unmatched. The CDR3 consists of 14 residues. CDR3 DNA: TGTGCTAGTGGTTCGGGACAGGGGGTCTACGAGCAGTACTTC. This translates into CASGSGQGVYEQYF.

This clonotype was seen many times. This chain joins TRBV9 and TRBJ1-6, with D perhaps TRBD1 (5 bases). CDR1 and CDR2 from the germline V gene are SGDLS and YYNGEE. The CDR3 is 14 residues long. Trimming left V 3 bases short and J 6 bases short, with 10 bases between. In nucleotides, the CDR3 is TGTGCCAGCAGCGAGCGGGGGGGTAATTCACCCCTCCACTTT. It specifies CASSERGGNSPLHF.

In its sample, this clonotype was seen a few times. This chain uses TRBV20-1 with TRBJ2-7; 9 bases agree with TRBD2. The germline V gene has CDR1 DFQATT and CDR2 SNEGSKA (reference sequence). Germline trimming cut 3 bases from V and 4 bases from J; bases unmatched to any gene: 7. This CDR3 has 14 residues. The CDR3 nucleotides read TGCAGTGCTAGTTTGAGCGGGAGGTCTTACGAGCAGTACTTC. It codes for CSASLSGRSYEQYF.

In this sample, this clonotype turned up many times. DNA of the CDR3: TGCAGTGCTAGAGACCCGAGTGGGCCTGAAGCTTTCTTT. Translated, it gives CSARDPSGPEAFF. This rearrangement joins TRBV20-1 to TRBJ1-1; D gene uncertain. This CDR3 spans 13 amino acids. Looked up from germline, CDR1 is DFQATT and CDR2 is SNEGSKA (reference sequence). Trimming removed 0 bases at V and 6 bases at J, with 11 bases between.

Many counts were recorded for this clonotype. The V gene is TRBV20-1, the J gene TRBJ2-7, with D perhaps matching TRBD1 or TRBD2 (5 bases each). The CDR3 extends over 12 amino acids. V dropped 7 bases and J dropped 7 bases, with 17 bases sitting between them. Looked up from germline, CDR1 is DFQATT and CDR2 is SNEGSKA (reference sequence). The CDR3 here is CSGDGDRGEQYF. In DNA, the CDR3 is TGCAGTGGGGACGGCGATCGAGGGGAGCAGTACTTC.

This clonotype has ten or more counts. The chain combines TRBV25-1 with TRBJ1-1; maybe TRBD1 (5 bases). The CDR3 is 14 residues long. CDR1 and CDR2 (germline): MGHDK, SYGVNS. The germline V and J ends were trimmed by 6 bases and 1 base, with 12 bases remaining between them. CDR3 sequence: CASSSGFTNTEAFF. In DNA form, the CDR3 reads TGTGCCAGCAGCTCAGGGTTCACGAACACTGAAGCTTTCTTT.

A word on this clonotype: Relative to the germline gene, one junction end is altered; a read error may explain this. The CDR3 region is CASSLFRPPQETRYF. CDR3 in DNA: TGCGCCAGCAGCTTGTTTAGACCACCCCAAGAGACCCGGTACTTC. The V and J genes are TRBV5-1 and TRBJ2-5; D unresolved. The CDR3 runs to 15 residues. Germline-derived CDR1 and CDR2 are SGHRS and YFSETQ. The full variable domain, completed using reference TRBV5-1 and TRBJ2-5, is KAGVTQTPRYLIKTRGQQVTLSCSPISGHRSVSWYQQTPGQGLQFLFEYFSETQRNKGNFPGRFSGRQFSNSRSEMNVSTLELGDSALYLCASSLFRPPQETRYFGPGTRLLVL.

In its sample, this clonotype was seen many times. The chain combines TRBV29-1 with TRBJ2-7; 15 bases are a match to TRBD2. The CDR3 is 17 amino acids. Germline V gene sequence: CDR1 SQVTM, CDR2 ANQGSEA. With 3 bases clipped from V and 4 bases from J, the junction kept 10 bases outside the gene matches. CDR3 in amino acids: CSVEGLAGGHTDYEQYF. For the CDR3, the DNA is TGCAGCGTTGAGGGACTAGCGGGAGGACACACGGATTACGAGCAGTACTTC.

Details on this clonotype: Given a much more abundant clone one base away, this may be a read error. This CDR3 fails to terminate in the conserved phenylalanine or tryptophan, so it likely reflects a read error. The V and J genes are TRBV29-1 and TRBJ2-7, with 10 bases fitting TRBD2. This CDR3 contains 13 residues. CDR1 and CDR2 (germline): SQVTM, ANQGSEA. Germline trimming cut 4 bases from V and 3 bases from J; bases unmatched to any gene: 3. The CDR3 here is CSVVPSGSYEQYY. As DNA, the CDR3 is TGCAGCGTTGTACCTAGCGGGAGCTACGAGCAGTACTAC.

This clonotype has a count of ten or more. The chain couples TRBV9 to TRBJ2-2; D is possibly TRBD1 or TRBD2 (5 bases each). The V end lost 4 bases, the J end lost 7 bases, and 17 bases lay between the germline ends. This CDR3 is 15 amino acids long. From germline, CDR1 is SGDLS and CDR2 YYNGEE. The CDR3 sequence is CASSQSGQPHGELFF. In DNA, the CDR3 is TGTGCCAGCAGCCAATCGGGGCAGCCACACGGGGAGCTGTTTTTT.

This clonotype was seen at least ten times. The chain uses TRBV7-2 and TRBJ2-1; D remains unclear. From germline, CDR1 is SGHTA and CDR2 FQGNSA. The CDR3 runs 14 residues. V was shortened by 3 bases and J by 2 bases, with 8 bases between the two germline ends. The CDR3 nucleotides read TGTGCCAGCAGCTTTTCCTTAACCTACAATGAGCAGTTCTTC. The encoded protein is CASSFSLTYNEQFF.

This clonotype was observed at least ten times. The chain uses TRBV6-1 and TRBJ2-7; tentatively, D is TRBD1 or TRBD2 (6 bases each). The V and J ends lost 7 bases and 0 bases respectively, with 16 bases between them. Germline assignment: CDR1 MNHNS and CDR2 SASEGT. This CDR3 has 15 amino acids. The CDR3, as DNA: TGTGCCAGCATCCCCGGGGGCAGCCGCTCCTACGAGCAGTACTTC. It translates to CASIPGGSRSYEQYF.

This clonotype was recorded many times. The chain uses TRBV5-5 and TRBJ1-1; D perhaps matches TRBD1 (5 bases). The germline V gene encodes CDR1 SGHKS and CDR2 YYEKEE (reference sequence). CDR3 length equals 11 residues. V gave up 7 bases and J gave up 8 bases, with 12 bases separating them. The CDR3 bases are TGTGCCAGCGTCATCGGGGCCGAAGCTTTCTTT. Protein: CASVIGAEAFF. Full variable domain (rest looked up from reference TRBV5-5 and TRBJ1-1): DAGVTQSPTHLIKTRGQQVTLRCSPISGHKSVSWYQQVLGQGPQFIFQYYEKEERGRGNFPDRFSARQFPNYSSELNVNALLLGDSALYLCASVIGAEAFFGQGTRLTVV.